These 6 T cell receptor beta chains were sequenced from one sample in a study of T cell repertoires in cytomegalovirus infection. Antigens for these TCRs are unknown. Each CDR3 protein gets one entry after TCRdb re-called the reads with MiXCR. The table records around 900,000 distinct CDR3 sequences, roughly 30% of them present only once. Sequences were derived from cultured CD8+ T cells from PBMCs, sampled from culture after CMV antigen stimulation. Receptors originate from a human donor in good health (CMV status not recorded). Some clones in this sample may be carry-over from other donors' samples.

CDR3 protein: CASSRTSGGWGEQFF. In nucleotides, the CDR3 is TGTGCCAGCAGCCGGACTAGCGGGGGATGGGGTGAGCAGTTCTTC. This chain uses TRBV12-3 or TRBV12-4 with TRBJ2-1; 13 bases agree with TRBD2. The CDR3 covers 15 residues. V lost 6 bases to trimming and J lost 9 bases; unmatched junction nucleotides: 8.

The chain joins TRBV3-1 to TRBJ2-4; D ambiguous. CDR1 is LGHDT and CDR2 is YNNKEL in the germline V gene (reference sequence). Trimming removed 1 base at V and 7 bases at J, with 11 bases between. There are 14 residues in the CDR3. The CDR3 coding sequence is TGTGCCAGCAGCCAAGTTTCGGGCCTTAACATTCAGTACTTC. Its protein product is CASSQVSGLNIQYF.

In this sample, this clonotype turned up many times. The rearrangement uses TRBV7-6 and TRBJ2-7; 7 nucleotides line up with TRBD1. The V gene end was trimmed by 5 bases and the J gene end by 0 bases; junction bases not matched to a gene: 4. In germline, CDR1 is SGHVS, CDR2 FNYEAQ. The CDR3 has 14 residues. The CDR3 loop is CASSTRDSSYEQYV. DNA of the CDR3: TGTGCCAGCAGCACTCGGGACAGCTCCTACGAGCAGTACGTC.

The chain employs TRBV9 and TRBJ2-1; 13 bases line up with TRBD2. The germline V gene has CDR1 SGDLS and CDR2 YYNGEE. The CDR3 covers 17 residues. V was pared by 4 bases and J by 10 bases, with 14 bases of the junction left unmatched. The CDR3 protein is CASSFRTSGGHRVEQFF. The CDR3 nucleotides are TGTGCCAGCAGCTTCCGGACTAGCGGGGGCCATCGCGTCGAGCAGTTCTTC.

V and J are TRBV5-6 and TRBJ1-2; D unclear. CDR1 is SGHDT and CDR2 is YYEEEE in the germline V gene. The length of the CDR3 is 16 residues. The germline V and J ends were trimmed by 1 base and 0 bases, with 13 bases remaining between them. CDR3 sequence reads: CASSLSWREANYGYTF. The CDR3 DNA sequence: TGTGCCAGCAGCTTGTCGTGGCGGGAAGCTAACTATGGCTACACCTTC.

V and J are TRBV6-2 or TRBV6-3 and TRBJ1-5, with TRBD1 identical over 7 bases. CDR3 length equals 17 residues. The germline V gene has CDR1 MNHEY and CDR2 SVGEGT. With 2 bases clipped from V and 6 bases from J, the junction kept 13 bases outside the gene matches. Here the CDR3 DNA reads TGTGCCAGCAGTTACCCAGGGGGAGGGTACTATAGTCAGCCCCAGCATTTT. It codes for CASSYPGGGYYSQPQHF.